The T cell receptor beta chain described here comes from a study of naive and memory T cell subsets. The table lists this clonotype with a count of one. One end of the junction varies from germline; a read error may be responsible. The CDR3 length is 12 residues. From germline, CDR1 is MDHEN and CDR2 SYDVKM. An equimolar mix of two oligonucleotides served as the beta constant-region primer for TRBC1 and TRBC2. TCRdb analysed the UMI-ligation and nested PCR reads with MiXCR anew, one entry per CDR3 protein. Among 130,000 to 150,000 distinct CDR3 sequences listed, approximately 15% were seen once. CD4+ T cell IFNgamma after overnight CMV lysate exposure gave donor CMV status.

This receptor was obtained from a human donor in good health. The sample taken for sequencing was naive CD4+ T cells from blood. The gene calls are TRBV28 and TRBJ2-3; D gene uncertain. The DNA for the CDR3 is TGTGCCAGCAGTCCCCGGGCAAACTCGACCACTTTT. It yields the protein CASSPRANSTTF.